Listed below are T cell receptor beta chains from one sample, sequenced in a study of early T cells in non-severe SARS-CoV-2 infection. Via MiXCR, TCRdb re-called the 5' RACE reads, giving one row per CDR3 protein. The sample has just under 65,000 distinct CDR3 sequences, 7% to 10% seen once. The input for sequencing was whole blood, taken at baseline. Receptors originate from an adult who was a healthcare worker with PCR-confirmed SARS-CoV-2 infection or an uninfected control (not recorded which). Both conserved end residues are part of each CDR3. Each record gives: CDR3 DNA, CDR3 protein, clone size, D gene, V gene, J gene. The D gene is left open where the match is weak. Some rows have no size entry. The others give once, few or many, or a class for an expanded clone.

DNA: TGTGCCAGCAGTGGGACAGGGGTTATAGAGACCCAGTACTTC
CDR3: CASSGTGVIETQYF
size: .
D: TRBD1
V: TRBV19
J: TRBJ2-5

DNA: TGTGCCAGCAGCTACGGACAGACCCAAGAGACCCAGTACTTC
CDR3: CASSYGQTQETQYF
size: many
D: .
V: TRBV9
J: TRBJ2-5

DNA: TGTGCCAGCAGCCAAGAGGACGGGATGGCCAAAAACATTCAGTACTTC
CDR3: CASSQEDGMAKNIQYF
size: few
D: .
V: TRBV4-2
J: TRBJ2-4

DNA: TGTGCCAGCAGTCCGAGGCCCCTTGGGTATGGCTACACCTTC
CDR3: CASSPRPLGYGYTF
size: many
D: .
V: TRBV28
J: TRBJ1-2

DNA: TGCAGCGACCGGACAGTCTATGGCTACACCTTC
CDR3: CSDRTVYGYTF
size: .
D: .
V: TRBV29-1
J: TRBJ1-2

DNA: TGTGCCAGCAGTTTGCAGTCTGAGAACGAGCAGTACTTC
CDR3: CASSLQSENEQYF
size: few
D: .
V: TRBV27
J: TRBJ2-7

DNA: TGTGCCAGCAGCCACAGGGGTGGTAATGAAAAACTGTTTTTT
CDR3: CASSHRGGNEKLFF
size: many
D: TRBD1
V: TRBV7-6
J: TRBJ1-4

DNA: TGTGCCAGCAGCCAACACCTAAGCTCTGGGGCCAACGTCCTGACTTTC
CDR3: CASSQHLSSGANVLTF
size: .
D: .
V: TRBV14
J: TRBJ2-6

DNA: TGTGCCATCCTAAGGGCTAGCGGAACGTTCCGGGCCGGGGAGCTGTTTTTT
CDR3: CAILRASGTFRAGELFF
size: .
D: TRBD2
V: TRBV2
J: TRBJ2-2

DNA: TGTGCCAGCAGTTTGGAGACACCTAACAATGAGCAGTTCTTC
CDR3: CASSLETPNNEQFF
size: many
D: .
V: TRBV12-3/TRBV12-4
J: TRBJ2-1

DNA: TGTGCCACCAGTGACCCAGGTTCCTACGAGCAGTACTTC
CDR3: CATSDPGSYEQYF
size: many
D: .
V: TRBV24-1
J: TRBJ2-7

DNA: TGTGCCAGCAGTTTGCGACTAGCCGCCAATGAGCAGTTCTTC
CDR3: CASSLRLAANEQFF
size: few
D: TRBD2
V: TRBV6-6
J: TRBJ2-1

DNA: TGTGCCAGCAGTGGACAGGGAACCAAAAACATTCAGTACTTC
CDR3: CASSGQGTKNIQYF
size: few
D: TRBD1
V: TRBV6-1
J: TRBJ2-4

DNA: TGTGCCAGCAGCGAAGTCTGGGACGTTCAAGCCCCTGGAAACACCATATATTTT
CDR3: CASSEVWDVQAPGNTIYF
size: many
D: .
V: TRBV6-1
J: TRBJ1-3

DNA: TGTGCCAGCAGCCGCGGACAGGGGGCCTCCTACGAGCAGTACTTC
CDR3: CASSRGQGASYEQYF
size: many
D: TRBD1
V: TRBV7-9
J: TRBJ2-7

DNA: TGTGCCAGCAGCTTAGCCACACGTACAGATACGCAGTATTTT
CDR3: CASSLATRTDTQYF
size: few
D: .
V: TRBV7-9
J: TRBJ2-3

DNA: TGTGCCAGCCACCGAAGCGGGGTGAACACCGGGGAGCTGTTTTTT
CDR3: CASHRSGVNTGELFF
size: .
D: TRBD2
V: TRBV18
J: TRBJ2-2

DNA: TGTGCCAGCAGCTTAGCGCAGGCAACTAATGAAAAACTGTTTTTT
CDR3: CASSLAQATNEKLFF
size: .
D: .
V: TRBV7-2
J: TRBJ1-4

DNA: TGTGCCAGCAGTGGGGGGCTAATGAACACTGAAGCTTTCTTT
CDR3: CASSGGLMNTEAFF
size: few
D: .
V: TRBV7-9
J: TRBJ1-1

DNA: TGTGCCAGCAGCAGTAATTCACCCCTCCACTTT
CDR3: CASSSNSPLHF
size: few
D: .
V: TRBV7-2
J: TRBJ1-6

DNA: TGTGCCAGCAGCTCCTTTGGGACAGGGAAGGATGAGCAGTTCTTC
CDR3: CASSSFGTGKDEQFF
size: many
D: TRBD1
V: TRBV11-2
J: TRBJ2-1

DNA: TGTGCCAGCAGCGCGAGCGGGCGAGCCTACGAGCAGTACTTC
CDR3: CASSASGRAYEQYF
size: .
D: .
V: TRBV3-1
J: TRBJ2-7

DNA: TGTGCCAGCTCACCATTAAGGCCAGGGGGGAACTATGGCTACACCTTC
CDR3: CASSPLRPGGNYGYTF
size: many
D: TRBD1
V: TRBV18
J: TRBJ1-2

DNA: TGTGCCAGCAGTAGGACAGTCAACGTCCTCGAGACCCAGTACTTC
CDR3: CASSRTVNVLETQYF
size: medium-sized
D: .
V: TRBV28
J: TRBJ2-5

DNA: TGTGCCAGCAGTACAACAGGGGGCAACTACCGAAAACTGTTTTTT
CDR3: CASSTTGGNYRKLFF
size: many
D: TRBD1
V: TRBV27
J: TRBJ1-4